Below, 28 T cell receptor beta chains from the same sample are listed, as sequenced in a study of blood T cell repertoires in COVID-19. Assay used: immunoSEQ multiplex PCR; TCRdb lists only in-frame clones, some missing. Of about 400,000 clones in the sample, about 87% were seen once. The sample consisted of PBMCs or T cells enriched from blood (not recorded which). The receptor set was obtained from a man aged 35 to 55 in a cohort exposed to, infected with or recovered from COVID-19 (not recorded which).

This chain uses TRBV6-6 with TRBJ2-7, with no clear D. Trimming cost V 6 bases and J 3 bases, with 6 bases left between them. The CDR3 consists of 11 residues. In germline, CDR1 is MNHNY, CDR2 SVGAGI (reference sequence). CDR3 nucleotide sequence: TGTGCCAGCAGCAGTGACTACGAGCAGTACTTC. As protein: CASSSDYEQYF.

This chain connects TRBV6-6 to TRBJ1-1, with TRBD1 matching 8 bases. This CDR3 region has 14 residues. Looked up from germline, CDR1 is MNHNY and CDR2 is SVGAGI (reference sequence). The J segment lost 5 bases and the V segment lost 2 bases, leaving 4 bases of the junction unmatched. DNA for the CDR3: TGTGCCAGCAGTTACGCAGGGGGCGAGACTGAAGCTTTCTTT. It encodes CASSYAGGETEAFF.

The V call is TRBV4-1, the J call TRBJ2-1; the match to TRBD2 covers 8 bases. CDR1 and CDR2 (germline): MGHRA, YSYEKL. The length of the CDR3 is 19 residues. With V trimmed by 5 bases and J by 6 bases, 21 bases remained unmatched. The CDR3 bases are TGCGCCAGCAGCGAAAGAATCCCCCCTAGCGCCCGGGAGGGCAATGAGCAGTTCTTC. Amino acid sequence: CASSERIPPSAREGNEQFF.

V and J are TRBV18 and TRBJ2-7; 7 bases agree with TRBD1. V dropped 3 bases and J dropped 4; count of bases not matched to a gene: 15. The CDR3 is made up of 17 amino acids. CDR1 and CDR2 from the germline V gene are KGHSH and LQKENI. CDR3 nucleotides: TGTGCCAGCTCACCGAGTATAGGGGGACAGAATTTATACGAGCAGTACTTC. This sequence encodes CASSPSIGGQNLYEQYF. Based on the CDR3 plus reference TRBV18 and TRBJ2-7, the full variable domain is NAGVMQNPRHLVRRRGQEARLRCSPMKGHSHVYWYRQLPEEGLKFMVYLQKENIIDESGMPKERFSAEFPKEGPSILRIQQVVRGDSAAYFCASSPSIGGQNLYEQYFGPGTRLTVT.

The CDR3 DNA follows: TGTGCCACCAGTGATACTATGAGGGGAGGCAATGAGCAGTTCTTC. Protein sequence: CATSDTMRGGNEQFF. The rearrangement links TRBV24-1 to TRBJ2-1; possibly TRBD2 for D (6 bases). V was trimmed by 3 bases and J by 6 bases, leaving 14 bases between them. Germline lookup yields CDR1 KGHDR and CDR2 SFDVKD. This CDR3 region has 15 residues.

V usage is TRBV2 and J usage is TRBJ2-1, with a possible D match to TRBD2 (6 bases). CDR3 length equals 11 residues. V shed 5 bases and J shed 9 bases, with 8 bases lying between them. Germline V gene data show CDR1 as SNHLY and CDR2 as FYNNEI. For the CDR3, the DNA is TGTGCCAGCAGTTTACTAGCTGAGCAGTTCTTC. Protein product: CASSLLAEQFF.

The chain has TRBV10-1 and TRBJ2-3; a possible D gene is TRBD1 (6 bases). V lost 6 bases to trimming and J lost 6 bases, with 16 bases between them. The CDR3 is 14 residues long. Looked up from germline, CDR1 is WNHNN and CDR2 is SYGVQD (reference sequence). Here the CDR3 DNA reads TGCGCCAGCAGCCGGGACATCGGTGGCGATACGCAGTATTTT. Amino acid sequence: CASSRDIGGDTQYF.

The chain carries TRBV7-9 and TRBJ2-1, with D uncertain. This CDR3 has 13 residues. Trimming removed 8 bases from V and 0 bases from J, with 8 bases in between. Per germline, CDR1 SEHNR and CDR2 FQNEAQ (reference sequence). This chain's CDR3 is CASLADSYNEQFF. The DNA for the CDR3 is TGTGCCAGCTTAGCAGACTCCTACAATGAGCAGTTCTTC.

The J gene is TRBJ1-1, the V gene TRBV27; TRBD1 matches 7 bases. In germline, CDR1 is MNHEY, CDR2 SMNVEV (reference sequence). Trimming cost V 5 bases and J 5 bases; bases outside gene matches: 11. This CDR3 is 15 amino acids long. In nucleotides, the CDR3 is TGTGCCAGCAGTCCGACTACGACAGGGAGAACTGAAGCTTTCTTT. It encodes CASSPTTTGRTEAFF.

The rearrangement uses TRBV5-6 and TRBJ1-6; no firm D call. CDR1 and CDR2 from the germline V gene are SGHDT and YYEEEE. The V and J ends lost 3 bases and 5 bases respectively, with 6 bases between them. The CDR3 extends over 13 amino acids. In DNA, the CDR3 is TGTGCCAGCAGCTCGCTACATAATTCACCCCTCCACTTT. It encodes CASSSLHNSPLHF.

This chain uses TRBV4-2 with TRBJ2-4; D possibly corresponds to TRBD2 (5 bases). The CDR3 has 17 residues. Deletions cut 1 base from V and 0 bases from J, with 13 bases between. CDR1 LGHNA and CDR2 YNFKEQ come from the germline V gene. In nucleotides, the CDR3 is TGTGCCAGCAGCCAAGCTGGCGAGCGGCTAGCCAAAAACATTCAGTACTTC. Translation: CASSQAGERLAKNIQYF.

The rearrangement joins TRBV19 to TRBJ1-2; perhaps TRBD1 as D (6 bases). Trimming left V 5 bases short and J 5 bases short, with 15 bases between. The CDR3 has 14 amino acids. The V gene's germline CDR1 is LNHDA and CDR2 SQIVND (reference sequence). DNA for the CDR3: TGTGCCAGTAGTTCAGGGGACGGTATTTATGGCTACACCTTC. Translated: CASSSGDGIYGYTF.

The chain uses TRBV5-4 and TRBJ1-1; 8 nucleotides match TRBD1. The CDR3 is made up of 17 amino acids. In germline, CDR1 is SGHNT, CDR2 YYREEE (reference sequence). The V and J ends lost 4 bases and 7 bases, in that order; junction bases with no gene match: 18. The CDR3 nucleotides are TGTGCCAGCAGCAATCGTCCCGGGACAGGTTCCCGAGGTGAAGCTTTCTTT. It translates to CASSNRPGTGSRGEAFF.

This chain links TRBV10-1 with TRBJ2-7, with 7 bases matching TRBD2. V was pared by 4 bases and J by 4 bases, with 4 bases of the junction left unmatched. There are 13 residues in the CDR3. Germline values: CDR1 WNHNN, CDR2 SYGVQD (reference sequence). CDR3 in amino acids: CASSGRGVYEQYF. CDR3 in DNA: TGCGCCAGCAGTGGCCGGGGGGTGTACGAGCAGTACTTC.

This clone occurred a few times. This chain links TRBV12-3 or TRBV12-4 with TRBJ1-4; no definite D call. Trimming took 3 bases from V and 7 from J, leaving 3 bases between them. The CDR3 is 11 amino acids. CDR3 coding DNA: TGTGCCAGCAGTTTGAGTGAAAAACTGTTTTTT. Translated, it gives CASSLSEKLFF.

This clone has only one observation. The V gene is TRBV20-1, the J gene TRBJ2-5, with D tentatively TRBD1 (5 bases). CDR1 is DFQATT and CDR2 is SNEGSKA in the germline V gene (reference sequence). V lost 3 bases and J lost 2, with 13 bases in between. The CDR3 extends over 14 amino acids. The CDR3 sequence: CSASWVRGQETQYF. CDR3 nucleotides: TGCAGTGCTAGTTGGGTAAGGGGACAAGAGACCCAGTACTTC.

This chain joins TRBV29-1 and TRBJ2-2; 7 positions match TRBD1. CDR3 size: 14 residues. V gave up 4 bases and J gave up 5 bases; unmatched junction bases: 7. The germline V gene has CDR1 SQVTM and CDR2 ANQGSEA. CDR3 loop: CSVGDSVRTGELFF. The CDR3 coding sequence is TGCAGCGTTGGGGACAGCGTCAGGACCGGGGAGCTGTTTTTT.

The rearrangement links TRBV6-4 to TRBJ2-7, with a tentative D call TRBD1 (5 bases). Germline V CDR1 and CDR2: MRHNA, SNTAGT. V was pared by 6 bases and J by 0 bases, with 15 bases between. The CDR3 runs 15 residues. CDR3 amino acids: CASRTHRQISYEQYF. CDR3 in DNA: TGTGCCAGCAGGACACACCGACAGATCTCCTACGAGCAGTACTTC.

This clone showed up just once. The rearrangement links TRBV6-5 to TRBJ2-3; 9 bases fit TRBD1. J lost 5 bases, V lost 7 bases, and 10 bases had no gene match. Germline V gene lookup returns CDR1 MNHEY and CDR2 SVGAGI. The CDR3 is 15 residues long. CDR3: CASTPTNRGLDTQYF. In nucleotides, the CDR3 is TGTGCCAGCACCCCAACGAACAGGGGGCTAGATACGCAGTATTTT.

CDR3 DNA sequence: TGTGCCAGCAGCGTAGGTTCACGGACTATGGGAGAGACCCAGTACTTC. The encoded protein is CASSVGSRTMGETQYF. The chain employs TRBV9 and TRBJ2-5, with D possibly TRBD2 on 6 matching bases. Germline V CDR1 and CDR2: SGDLS, YYNGEE. The CDR3 totals 16 residues. The ends were cut back, 0 bases at V and 4 bases at J, with 16 bases in the middle.

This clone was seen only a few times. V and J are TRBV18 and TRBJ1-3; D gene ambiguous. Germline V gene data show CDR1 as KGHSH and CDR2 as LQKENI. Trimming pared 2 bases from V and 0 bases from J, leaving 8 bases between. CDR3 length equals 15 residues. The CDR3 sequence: CASSPEGSSGNTIYF. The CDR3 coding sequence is TGTGCCAGCTCACCAGAGGGTTCCTCTGGAAACACCATATATTTT.

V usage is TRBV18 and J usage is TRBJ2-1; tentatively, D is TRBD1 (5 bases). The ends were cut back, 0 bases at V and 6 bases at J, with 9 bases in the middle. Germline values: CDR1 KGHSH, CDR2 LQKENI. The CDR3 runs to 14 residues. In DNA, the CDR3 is TGTGCCAGCTCACCACCAGGGGCCGGCAATGAGCAGTTCTTC. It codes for CASSPPGAGNEQFF.

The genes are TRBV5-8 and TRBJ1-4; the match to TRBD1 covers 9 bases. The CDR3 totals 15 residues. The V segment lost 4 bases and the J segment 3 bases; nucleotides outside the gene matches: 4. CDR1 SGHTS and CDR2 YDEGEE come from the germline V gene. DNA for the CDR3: TGTGCCAGCAGCATCCGGGACAGGGCTAATGAAAAACTGTTTTTT. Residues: CASSIRDRANEKLFF.

The CDR3 sequence: CATSRRNSYEQYF. The CDR3 DNA sequence: TGTGCCACCTCTCGGAGGAACTCCTACGAGCAGTACTTC. This chain connects TRBV27 to TRBJ2-7; a possible D gene is TRBD2 (5 bases). The CDR3 is 13 residues long. The ends were cut back, 10 bases at V and 0 bases at J, with 13 bases in the middle. Germline V lookup: CDR1 MNHEY, CDR2 SMNVEV (reference sequence).

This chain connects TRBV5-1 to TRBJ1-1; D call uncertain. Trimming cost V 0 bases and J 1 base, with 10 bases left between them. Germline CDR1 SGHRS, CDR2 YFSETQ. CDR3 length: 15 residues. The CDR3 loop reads CASSLAALQNTEAFF. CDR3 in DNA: TGCGCCAGCAGCTTGGCAGCGCTCCAGAACACTGAAGCTTTCTTT. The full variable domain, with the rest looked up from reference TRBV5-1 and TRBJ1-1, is KAGVTQTPRYLIKTRGQQVTLSCSPISGHRSVSWYQQTPGQGLQFLFEYFSETQRNKGNFPGRFSGRQFSNSRSEMNVSTLELGDSALYLCASSLAALQNTEAFFGQGTRLTVV.

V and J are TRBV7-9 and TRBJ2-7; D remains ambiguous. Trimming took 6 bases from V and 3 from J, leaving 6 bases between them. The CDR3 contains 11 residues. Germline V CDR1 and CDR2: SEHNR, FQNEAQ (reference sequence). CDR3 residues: CASSNSYEQYF. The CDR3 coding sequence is TGTGCCAGCAGTAATAGCTACGAGCAGTACTTC.

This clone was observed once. CDR3 sequence (DNA): TGCGCCAGCAGCAAAGGAGGATCCGGAGATACGCAGTATTTT. Translated, it gives CASSKGGSGDTQYF. The V call is TRBV5-1, the J call TRBJ2-3; tentative D call: TRBD2 (5 bases). V lost 4 bases, J lost 5 bases, and 14 bases lay in between. The CDR3 is made up of 14 amino acids. Germline V gene sequence: CDR1 SGHRS, CDR2 YFSETQ.

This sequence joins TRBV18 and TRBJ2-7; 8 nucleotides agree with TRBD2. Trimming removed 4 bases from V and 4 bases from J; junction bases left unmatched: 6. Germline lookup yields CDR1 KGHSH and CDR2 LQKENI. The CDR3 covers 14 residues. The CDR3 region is CASSQWTSRYEQYF. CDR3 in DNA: TGTGCCAGCTCACAATGGACTAGCCGGTACGAGCAGTACTTC.